Listed here are 2 T cell receptor beta chains from one sample, sequenced in a study of blood T cells in healthy people across ages. Using a J-beta primer mix together with a sample-barcoded 5' primer, a second PCR was run for roughly 6 to 12 cycles. TCRdb redid the calling of the 5' RACE reads with MiXCR, one entry per CDR3 protein. Seen here are roughly 700,000 distinct CDR3 sequences, about 34% observed once, and the top ten hold over 15%. The sample consisted of blood. These receptors were obtained from a woman of 80 years or more in good health.

This chain joins TRBV11-2 and TRBJ2-5; 9 bases fit TRBD1. V was clipped by 5 bases and J by 5 bases; unmatched bases: 12. The CDR3 totals 16 residues. CDR1 SGHAT and CDR2 FQNNGV come from the germline V gene. This CDR3 reads CASSKGTGGVSETQYF. CDR3 nucleotide sequence: TGTGCCAGCAGCAAGGGCACAGGGGGCGTCTCGGAGACCCAGTACTTC. Using reference TRBV11-2 and TRBJ2-5 for the parts outside the CDR3, the full variable domain is EAGVAQSPRYKIIEKRQSVAFWCNPISGHATLYWYQQILGQGPKLLIQFQNNGVVDDSQLPKDRFSAERLKGVDSTLKIQPAKLEDSAVYLCASSKGTGGVSETQYFGPGTRLLVL.

There are many counts of this clonotype. The gene calls are TRBV12-3 or TRBV12-4 and TRBJ2-3; D is unclear. Trimming shortened V by 2 bases and J by 6 bases, and 12 bases separated the two germline ends. This CDR3 is built from 14 residues. The CDR3 bases are TGTGCCAGCAGTTTATTTGGCTCTCAGGATACGCAGTATTTT. It encodes CASSLFGSQDTQYF.